These 2 T cell receptor beta chains originate from one sample sequenced in a study of T cell responses to AZD1222 COVID-19 vaccine. TCRdb's copy holds only in-frame clones and misses some; the assay was immunoSEQ multiplex PCR. This table holds tens of thousands of clones, about 88% found once. The source was peripheral blood, collected on day 0 of AZD1222 vaccination. Receptor source: an adult in good health.

This chain uses TRBV27 with TRBJ2-7; D might be TRBD2 (5 bases). CDR3 size: 18 residues. V was trimmed by 5 bases and J by 3 bases, leaving 26 bases between them. Germline V gene data show CDR1 as MNHEY and CDR2 as SMNVEV (reference sequence). In nucleotides, the CDR3 is TGTGCCAGCAGTCCCCGGATGGGGAGTGTAACCTGGGACTACGAGCAGTACTTC. Translated, it gives CASSPRMGSVTWDYEQYF.

The gene calls are TRBV5-5 and TRBJ2-1; D possibly corresponds to TRBD2 (5 bases). Germline lookup yields CDR1 SGHKS and CDR2 YYEKEE (reference sequence). This CDR3 is built from 14 residues. V lost 0 bases and J 6 bases, leaving 10 bases between the germline ends. In DNA form, the CDR3 reads TGTGCCAGCAGCTTGGGGCTAGCTAGCAATGAGCAGTTCTTC. It specifies CASSLGLASNEQFF.